This T cell receptor (beta chain) was captured by sequencing in a study of cytotoxic CD8 clonotypes in ibrutinib-treated CLL. Produced via immunoSEQ multiplex PCR; TCRdb's table is partial and in-frame only. The data contain about 28,000 clones, 57% of them singletons. The CDR3 sequence is 16 residues long. Per the germline V gene, CDR1 is MGHRA and CDR2 is YSYEKL. The V end was cut by 0 bases, the J end by 4 bases, with 10 bases between. J is TRBJ2-6 and V is TRBV4-1, with D uncertain. The sample consisted of PBMCs, taken before ibrutinib treatment. The sequence was collected from a human donor with chronic lymphocytic leukemia. In nucleotides, the CDR3 is TGCGCCAGCAGCCAAGACGGCAGCTGGGGGGCCAACGTCCTGACTTTC. Protein product: CASSQDGSWGANVLTF.